Listed below are T cell receptor beta chains from one sample, sequenced in a study of blood T cell repertoires in COVID-19. Assay used: immunoSEQ multiplex PCR; TCRdb lists only in-frame clones, some missing. Among 84,000 or so clones, about 83% were seen once, and the ten largest hold roughly 40%. The specimen was peripheral blood. The receptors shown here come from a man older than 75 with active or convalescent COVID-19. CDR3s include the opening cysteine and the closing phenylalanine or tryptophan. D genes are given only for firm matches. Clone size is not always given. Where it is, it says once, few, many or a class for expanded clones.

TRBJ2-7 TRBD2 NA TRBV6-5 CASRIAGAITEQYF TGTGCCAGCAGGATAGCGGGAGCAATCACCGAGCAGTACTTC
TRBJ2-5 NA once TRBV6-5 CASSKDWEETQYF TGTGCCAGCAGCAAGGACTGGGAAGAGACCCAGTACTTC
TRBJ1-2 TRBD1 NA TRBV5-1 CASSLTGDYGYTF TGCGCCAGCAGCTTGACAGGGGACTATGGCTACACCTTC
TRBJ2-3 TRBD1 once TRBV6-5 CASSRRDRGRGAQYF TGTGCCAGCAGTCGAAGGGACAGGGGGCGAGGGGCGCAGTATTTT
TRBJ1-5 TRBD1 NA TRBV28 CASSFAGGRQPQHF TGTGCCAGCAGTTTCGCAGGGGGGCGGCAGCCCCAGCATTTT
TRBJ2-2 NA NA TRBV5-5 CASSLVQDTGELFF TGTGCCAGCAGCTTGGTCCAGGACACCGGGGAGCTGTTTTTT
TRBJ2-7 NA NA TRBV4-2 CASSQEFWALEQYF TGTGCCAGCAGCCAAGAGTTTTGGGCCCTCGAGCAGTACTTC
TRBJ2-3 TRBD2 NA TRBV9 CASSDSGSRVDTQYF TGTGCCAGCAGCGACAGCGGGAGTAGGGTAGATACGCAGTATTTT
TRBJ2-1 NA NA TRBV7-9 CASSIRGGDGLNEQFF TGTGCCAGCAGCATACGCGGAGGGGATGGGTTGAATGAGCAGTTCTTC
TRBJ2-3 TRBD2 NA TRBV9 CASSVELAGGPSTDTQYF TGTGCCAGCAGCGTAGAACTAGCGGGGGGGCCGAGCACAGATACGCAGTATTTT
TRBJ1-3 TRBD1 NA TRBV7-9 CASSLSTGVDTIYF TGTGCCAGCAGCTTATCGACAGGGGTGGACACCATATATTTT
TRBJ1-6 TRBD1 NA TRBV27 CASSLSSDRGASPLHF TGTGCCAGCAGTTTATCCAGCGACAGGGGAGCTTCACCCCTCCACTTT
TRBJ2-2 TRBD2 NA TRBV6-4 CASSRLAGGANTGELFF TGTGCCAGCAGTCGACTAGCGGGAGGCGCGAACACCGGGGAGCTGTTTTTT
TRBJ2-1 TRBD2 NA TRBV3-1/TRBV3-2 CASRRTSGSNEQFF TGTGCCAGCAGAAGGACTAGCGGGAGCAATGAGCAGTTCTTC
TRBJ2-5 NA NA TRBV3-1/TRBV3-2 CASSPRTVQETQYF TGTGCCAGCAGCCCCCGGACAGTCCAAGAGACCCAGTACTTC
TRBJ1-1 NA NA TRBV10-3 CATEADKNTEAFF TGTGCCACAGAGGCAGATAAGAACACTGAAGCTTTCTTT
TRBJ2-3 TRBD2 NA TRBV4-1 CASSQEGLTSGGARNTQYF TGCGCCAGCAGCCAAGAGGGCCTGACTAGCGGGGGGGCCCGAAATACGCAGTATTTT
TRBJ1-6 NA NA TRBV2 CASVVTGLYNSPLHF TGTGCCAGCGTTGTTACGGGACTCTATAATTCACCCCTCCACTTT
TRBJ2-7 NA NA TRBV19 CASSPGQSYEQYF TGTGCCAGTAGTCCCGGACAGAGCTACGAGCAGTACTTC
TRBJ2-5 TRBD1 few TRBV6-5 CASSPNRGETQYF TGTGCCAGCAGTCCGAACAGGGGTGAGACCCAGTACTTC
TRBJ1-1 NA NA TRBV9 CASSVRDTEAFF TGTGCCAGCAGCGTAAGAGATACTGAAGCTTTCTTT
TRBJ2-1 TRBD2 NA TRBV7-8 CASSSTSGGNEQFF TGTGCCAGCAGCTCCACTAGCGGGGGTAATGAGCAGTTCTTC
TRBJ2-5 NA NA TRBV5-1 CASSAGPSQETQYF TGCGCCAGCAGCGCGGGACCTTCCCAAGAGACCCAGTACTTC
TRBJ2-6 NA once TRBV19 CASSITWSGPGANVLTF TGTGCCAGTAGTATTACGTGGTCAGGGCCTGGGGCCAACGTCCTGACTTTC
TRBJ2-4 NA few TRBV4-1 CASSPMPGLIAKNIQYF TGCGCCAGCAGCCCGATGCCAGGGTTAATAGCCAAAAACATTCAGTACTTC
TRBJ1-1 NA NA TRBV28 CASSLMFWGFMNTEAFF TGTGCCAGCAGTTTGATGTTCTGGGGCTTTATGAACACTGAAGCTTTCTTT
TRBJ2-1 NA NA TRBV5-5 CASSYRGAGNSYNEQFF TGTGCCAGCAGCTACAGAGGCGCGGGGAACTCCTACAATGAGCAGTTCTTC
TRBJ1-2 TRBD1 NA TRBV7-2 CASSSTGTVGGYTF TGTGCCAGCAGTTCCACCGGGACAGTCGGTGGCTACACCTTC
TRBJ1-2 NA once TRBV21-1 CASEPMSGGYGYTF TGTGCCAGCGAGCCCATGTCAGGGGGTTATGGCTACACCTTC
TRBJ1-5 NA NA TRBV5-1 CASSLGTSLNQPQHF TGCGCCAGCAGTTTGGGGACAAGCCTCAATCAGCCCCAGCATTTT
TRBJ1-1 NA NA TRBV6-5 CASGSSTEAFF TGTGCCAGCGGTAGTAGCACTGAAGCTTTCTTT
TRBJ1-5 NA NA TRBV30 CAWSMTAYNQPQHF TGTGCCTGGAGTATGACAGCCTACAATCAGCCCCAGCATTTT
TRBJ2-1 NA NA TRBV5-6 CASSFGAGAGFREQFF TGTGCCAGCAGCTTCGGGGCGGGGGCCGGTTTTAGGGAGCAGTTCTTC
TRBJ1-2 NA NA TRBV19 CASMIQGNYGYTF TGTGCCAGTATGATTCAGGGAAACTATGGCTACACCTTC
TRBJ2-1 TRBD1 NA TRBV6-5 CASSDRDPWNEQFF TGTGCCAGCAGCGACAGGGACCCTTGGAATGAGCAGTTCTTC
TRBJ1-1 NA NA TRBV5-8 CASSINRLYTEAFF TGTGCCAGCAGCATTAACAGGTTATACACTGAAGCTTTCTTT
TRBJ2-1 TRBD2 NA TRBV11-2 CASSLVLAGGGGNEQFF TGTGCCAGCAGCTTAGTGCTAGCGGGAGGAGGTGGCAATGAGCAGTTCTTC